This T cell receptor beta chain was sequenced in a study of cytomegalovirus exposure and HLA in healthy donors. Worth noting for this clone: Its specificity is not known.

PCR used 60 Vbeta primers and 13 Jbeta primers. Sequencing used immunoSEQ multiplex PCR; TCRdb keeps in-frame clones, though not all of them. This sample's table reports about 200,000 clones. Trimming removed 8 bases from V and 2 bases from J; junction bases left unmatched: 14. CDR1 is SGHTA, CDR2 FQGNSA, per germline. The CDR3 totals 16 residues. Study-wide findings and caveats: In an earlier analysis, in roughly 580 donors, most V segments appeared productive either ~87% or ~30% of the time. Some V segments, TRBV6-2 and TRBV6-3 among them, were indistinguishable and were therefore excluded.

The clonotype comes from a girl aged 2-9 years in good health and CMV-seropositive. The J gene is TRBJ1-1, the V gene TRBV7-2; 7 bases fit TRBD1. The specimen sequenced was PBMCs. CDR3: CASDPRRQGVNTEAFF. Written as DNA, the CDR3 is TGTGCCAGCGATCCCCGGCGGCAGGGGGTAAACACTGAAGCTTTCTTT.